This is a list of T cell receptor beta chains from one sample in a study of blood T cell repertoires in COVID-19. Clones were sequenced by immunoSEQ multiplex PCR, and TCRdb holds only the in-frame ones, with some missing. The repertoire holds under 250,000 clones, about 84% seen once, with about 8% in the top ten. The sample taken for sequencing was peripheral blood. Every receptor here comes from a woman of 80 years or more with acute or convalescent COVID-19. Each CDR3 is given with its conserved first and last residue. The order of the fields is D gene, clone size, V gene, J gene, CDR3 protein, CDR3 DNA. A D gene is named only where the DNA matches it firmly. Only some rows state a clone size, as once, few, many or a class for expanded clones.

D gene: TRBD1
clone size: NA
V gene: TRBV27
J gene: TRBJ2-1
CDR3 protein: CASSLGTGGYNEQFF
CDR3 DNA: TGTGCCAGCAGTTTGGGGACAGGGGGCTACAATGAGCAGTTCTTC

D gene: TRBD1
clone size: NA
V gene: TRBV14
J gene: TRBJ2-2
CDR3 protein: CASSQGDSFNTGELFF
CDR3 DNA: TGTGCCAGCAGCCAAGGGGACAGCTTTAACACCGGGGAGCTGTTTTTT

D gene: NA
clone size: NA
V gene: TRBV2
J gene: TRBJ1-3
CDR3 protein: CASHGIGNTIYF
CDR3 DNA: TGTGCCAGCCACGGGATCGGAAACACCATATATTTT

D gene: NA
clone size: NA
V gene: TRBV18
J gene: TRBJ2-7
CDR3 protein: CASSPGGGLTTDSYEQYF
CDR3 DNA: TGTGCCAGCTCCCCGGGGGGCGGGTTAACGACAGACTCCTACGAGCAGTACTTC

D gene: TRBD2
clone size: NA
V gene: TRBV27
J gene: TRBJ2-5
CDR3 protein: CASSLRGSGRGETQYF
CDR3 DNA: TGTGCCAGCAGTCTCCGGGGTAGCGGGAGGGGAGAGACCCAGTACTTC

D gene: TRBD1
clone size: NA
V gene: TRBV5-6
J gene: TRBJ2-1
CDR3 protein: CASSFGTGYNEQFF
CDR3 DNA: TGTGCCAGCAGCTTCGGGACAGGGTACAATGAGCAGTTCTTC

D gene: TRBD1
clone size: NA
V gene: TRBV18
J gene: TRBJ1-1
CDR3 protein: CASSATGGAAEAFF
CDR3 DNA: TGTGCCAGCTCAGCCACAGGGGGCGCGGCTGAAGCTTTCTTT

D gene: TRBD2
clone size: NA
V gene: TRBV14
J gene: TRBJ2-1
CDR3 protein: CASSPSKRESEQFF
CDR3 DNA: TGTGCCAGCAGCCCGTCGAAGCGGGAAAGTGAGCAGTTCTTC

D gene: NA
clone size: few
V gene: TRBV29-1
J gene: TRBJ1-1
CDR3 protein: CSVFMGWEGGTEAFF
CDR3 DNA: TGCAGCGTGTTCATGGGCTGGGAGGGGGGGACTGAAGCTTTCTTT

D gene: TRBD1
clone size: NA
V gene: TRBV19
J gene: TRBJ1-1
CDR3 protein: CASSMGQLWADTEAFF
CDR3 DNA: TGTGCCAGTAGTATGGGACAGTTGTGGGCGGATACTGAAGCTTTCTTT

D gene: TRBD1
clone size: NA
V gene: TRBV6-5
J gene: TRBJ1-2
CDR3 protein: CASSLGTVNYGYTF
CDR3 DNA: TGTGCCAGCAGTCTCGGGACAGTTAACTATGGCTACACCTTC

D gene: TRBD2
clone size: NA
V gene: TRBV28
J gene: TRBJ2-5
CDR3 protein: CASSLRGLAGSAKETQYF
CDR3 DNA: TGTGCCAGCAGTTTAAGGGGACTAGCGGGGTCCGCTAAAGAGACCCAGTACTTC

D gene: TRBD1
clone size: NA
V gene: TRBV24-1
J gene: TRBJ2-4
CDR3 protein: CATSYRGLQNIQYF
CDR3 DNA: TGTGCCACTTCCTACAGGGGGCTGCAGAACATTCAGTACTTC

D gene: TRBD1
clone size: NA
V gene: TRBV5-1
J gene: TRBJ2-2
CDR3 protein: CASRGQGGTGELFF
CDR3 DNA: TGCGCCAGCAGGGGACAGGGGGGCACCGGGGAGCTGTTTTTT

D gene: TRBD1
clone size: NA
V gene: TRBV5-1
J gene: TRBJ2-7
CDR3 protein: CASSFTGGRDEQYF
CDR3 DNA: TGCGCCAGCAGCTTTACAGGGGGCAGGGACGAGCAGTACTTC

D gene: NA
clone size: NA
V gene: TRBV7-2
J gene: TRBJ2-7
CDR3 protein: CASSPRLFTYEQYF
CDR3 DNA: TGTGCCAGCAGCCCCCGACTATTCACCTACGAGCAGTACTTC

D gene: NA
clone size: NA
V gene: TRBV9
J gene: TRBJ1-5
CDR3 protein: CASSVAGGSAYSNQPQHF
CDR3 DNA: TGTGCCAGCAGCGTAGCTGGGGGGTCGGCCTATAGCAATCAGCCCCAGCATTTT

D gene: NA
clone size: NA
V gene: TRBV5-1
J gene: TRBJ2-3
CDR3 protein: CASSLGQNTDTQYF
CDR3 DNA: TGCGCCAGCAGCTTGGGACAGAACACAGATACGCAGTATTTT

D gene: TRBD1
clone size: NA
V gene: TRBV3-1/TRBV3-2
J gene: TRBJ1-6
CDR3 protein: CASSQLRGRSPLHF
CDR3 DNA: TGTGCCAGCAGCCAGCTAAGGGGGCGGTCACCCCTCCACTTT

D gene: NA
clone size: NA
V gene: TRBV4-1
J gene: TRBJ2-7
CDR3 protein: CASSQAFVMAGEHEQYF
CDR3 DNA: TGCGCCAGCAGCCAAGCTTTTGTGATGGCAGGGGAGCACGAGCAGTACTTC

D gene: NA
clone size: NA
V gene: TRBV29-1
J gene: TRBJ2-7
CDR3 protein: CSIGGEDYEQYF
CDR3 DNA: TGCAGCATTGGGGGCGAGGACTACGAGCAGTACTTC

D gene: NA
clone size: NA
V gene: TRBV18
J gene: TRBJ1-2
CDR3 protein: CASSQGGRGGYTF
CDR3 DNA: TGTGCCAGCTCACAGGGAGGCCGTGGGGGCTACACCTTC

D gene: TRBD1
clone size: few
V gene: TRBV2
J gene: TRBJ1-3
CDR3 protein: CASSQGTGGMSGNTIYF
CDR3 DNA: TGTGCCAGCAGTCAAGGGACAGGGGGCATGTCTGGAAACACCATATATTTT